Reported below is one TCR beta chain. Antigen: not known. The method was immunoSEQ multiplex PCR; TCRdb's version includes in-frame clones alone and lacks a portion of them. This sample yields 100,000 or so clones, of which around nine tenths are seen a single time; approximately 3% belongs to the top ten. The entry originates in a study of T cell responses to AZD1222 COVID-19 vaccine. Points from the study as a whole: Only a handful of AZD1222 recipients, more than five in all, had baseline seropositivity. Donors were largely white British and mainly female; clonal diversity was possibly underestimated. Regions 160-218 and 743-854 dominated among vaccine-associated CD4 TCRs spanning spike.

The length of the CDR3 is 14 residues. CDR1 is SGHDT and CDR2 is YYEEEE in the germline V gene. J gave up 3 bases and V 5 bases, and 4 bases lay outside the gene matches. Sequencing used peripheral blood, obtained on day 0 of AZD1222 vaccination. This clonotype was sampled from an adult in good health. V is TRBV5-6 and J is TRBJ1-4, with 7 bases aligning to TRBD1. The chain's CDR3 is CASRNRGANEKLFF. In DNA form, the CDR3 reads TGTGCCAGCAGAAACAGGGGTGCTAATGAAAAACTGTTTTTT.